These T cell receptor beta chains were read from a single sample in a study of T-cell reconstitution after alpha-beta-depleted transplantation in children. TCRdb reanalysed the PCR reads using MiXCR and keeps one entry per CDR3 protein. Of 220,000 or so distinct CDR3 sequences in the sample, less than 9% were seen once. This sample comprised PBMCs, mostly from graft donor cells, obtained 180 days after TCRalphabeta/CD19-depleted stem cell transplant. Receptors were obtained from a male patient under 18 who had a stem cell transplant for acute lymphoblastic leukemia, so the T cells may come from the graft donor. Both conserved end residues are part of each CDR3. A D gene is named only where the DNA matches it firmly. The size of a clone is reported for some rows only, either as once, few or many, or as a class for expanded clones.

d_call,j_call,v_call,clone_size,cdr3_nt,cdr3_aa
NA,TRBJ1-1,TRBV20-1,many,TGCAGTGCCCCCTTTGGAGGGAAGACTGAAGCTTTCTTT,CSAPFGGKTEAFF
TRBD1,TRBJ1-6,TRBV7-2,many,TGTGCCAGCAGCTCGCGGCCAGGGGGCTTGGGTTCACCCCTCCACTTT,CASSSRPGGLGSPLHF
NA,TRBJ1-6,TRBV20-1,many,TGCAGTGCTTACAGGACAGAGAAGGATTCACCCCTCCACTTT,CSAYRTEKDSPLHF
NA,TRBJ2-3,TRBV7-9,many,TGTGCCAGCAGCTTCCCGGCCCCGGGGGACAAATTTTTT,CASSFPAPGDKFF
TRBD2,TRBJ2-7,TRBV29-1,many,TGCAGCATTTCAAACGGACTAGCGGGAACGGGATACGAGCAGTACTTC,CSISNGLAGTGYEQYF
NA,TRBJ2-7,TRBV20-1,many,TGCAGTGCTAGCGGGGAGACCTACGAGCAGTACTTC,CSASGETYEQYF
NA,TRBJ1-6,TRBV11-2,many,TGTGCCAGCACCCTTCTCGGGGGGGGCTATAATTCACCCCTCCACTTT,CASTLLGGGYNSPLHF
NA,TRBJ2-1,TRBV12-3/TRBV12-4,many,TGTGCCAGCACCACAGGGAGGAGCCGGAGTGAGCAGTTCTTC,CASTTGRSRSEQFF
NA,TRBJ2-1,TRBV19,many,TGTGCCAGTAGTGGAGGACCCCACAATGAGCAGTTCTTC,CASSGGPHNEQFF
NA,TRBJ2-2,TRBV3-1,few,TGTGCCAGCAGCCACAACACGGTCGGGGAGCTGTTTTTT,CASSHNTVGELFF
TRBD1,TRBJ1-4,TRBV20-1,many,TGCAGTGTCACCGGGACAGGGGGCGCCCCCAGGTTTGAAAAACTGTTTTTT,CSVTGTGGAPRFEKLFF
TRBD1,TRBJ2-5,TRBV18,NA,TGTGCCAGCTCACAGGTTGGACAGGGTGTCCGGGAGACCCAGTACTTC,CASSQVGQGVRETQYF
NA,TRBJ1-1,TRBV18,NA,TGTGCCAGCTCACCCACGATGGACAGCGGGAACACTGAAGCTTTCTTT,CASSPTMDSGNTEAFF
NA,TRBJ1-5,TRBV7-2,NA,TGTGCCAGCAGCCCCAGCATTGGACAGCCCCAGCATTTT,CASSPSIGQPQHF
TRBD1,TRBJ1-3,TRBV10-3,many,TGTGCCATAGGGACAGCTGGAAACACCATATATTTT,CAIGTAGNTIYF
NA,TRBJ1-1,TRBV7-9,many,TGTGCCAGCAGCTCCGCAGGGGAGGAGACTGAAGCTTTCTTT,CASSSAGEETEAFF
NA,TRBJ1-1,TRBV27,many,TGTGCCAGCAGTTTAGCGACAGGTCTTGAAGCTTTCTTT,CASSLATGLEAFF
NA,TRBJ2-2,TRBV12-3/TRBV12-4,many,TGTGCCAGCAGTTTAGAAGCGGGCTGGCAGGGTTCGGCCGGGGAGCTGTTTTTT,CASSLEAGWQGSAGELFF
NA,TRBJ2-6,TRBV6-1,NA,TGTGCCAGCACCCCGACAGTTAGCTCTGGGGCCAACGTCCTGACTTTC,CASTPTVSSGANVLTF
NA,TRBJ1-6,TRBV6-2/TRBV6-3,NA,TGTGCCAGCAGTAAAGGCTCGCTTCGGGTGCGGGGTTCACCCCTCCACTTT,CASSKGSLRVRGSPLHF
TRBD2,TRBJ2-7,TRBV20-1,many,TGCAGTGCCCCTTACGGGCTAGCGGGCTACGAGCAGTACTTC,CSAPYGLAGYEQYF
TRBD1,TRBJ2-7,TRBV29-1,many,TGCAGCGTCGCCGGGACAGGGTCGAGGGAGCAGTACTTC,CSVAGTGSREQYF
NA,TRBJ1-1,TRBV5-1,many,TGCGCCAGCAGCTTGATGGGTCAGGAGAACACTGAAGCTTTCTTT,CASSLMGQENTEAFF
NA,TRBJ2-5,TRBV7-9,many,TGTGCCAGCAGTCGCGGTGACAGCCAAGAGACCCAGTACTTC,CASSRGDSQETQYF
NA,TRBJ1-1,TRBV5-1,many,TGCGCCAGCAGGATGGAGGGGACCCCGAACACTGAAGCTTTCTTT,CASRMEGTPNTEAFF
TRBD2,TRBJ2-1,TRBV5-1,many,TGCGCCAGCTCCCCGCCGGGAGGGGCTGAGCAGTTCTTC,CASSPPGGAEQFF
NA,TRBJ2-1,TRBV6-2/TRBV6-3,many,TGTGCCAGCAGTTACGTGGGGGGCGCCTACAATGAGCAGTTCTTC,CASSYVGGAYNEQFF
TRBD2,TRBJ2-7,TRBV9,many,TGTGCCAGCAGCGCGGGGGGGCCCAGCTACGAGCAGTACTTC,CASSAGGPSYEQYF
TRBD2,TRBJ2-5,TRBV6-1,few,TGTGCCAGCCTGGGACTAGCGGGGGGGCCGCACTTGGAGACCCAGTACTTC,CASLGLAGGPHLETQYF
TRBD1,TRBJ1-1,TRBV3-1,few,TGTGCCGTAGGACAGGGTGGGTACACTGAAGCTTTCTTT,CAVGQGGYTEAFF
NA,TRBJ1-2,TRBV12-3/TRBV12-4,many,TGTGCCAGCAGTTTTACCGGGGGAGCTAACTATGGCTACACCTTC,CASSFTGGANYGYTF
NA,TRBJ2-2,TRBV5-5,NA,TGTGCCAGCAGCTTCCAGGCGCCCGGGGAGCTGTTTTTT,CASSFQAPGELFF
TRBD2,TRBJ2-2,TRBV7-3,many,TGTGCCAGCAGCTCCGGGGGGGGACTAGCGGGAAGGACCGGGGAGCTGTTTTTT,CASSSGGGLAGRTGELFF
TRBD2,TRBJ2-7,TRBV20-1,many,TGCAGTGCTAGAGGGCGGGGGGTCCACGAGCAGTACTTC,CSARGRGVHEQYF
TRBD1,TRBJ2-1,TRBV7-6,few,TGTGCCAGCAGCTTAGGTGGGACAGTTTCGTATGAGCAGTTCTTC,CASSLGGTVSYEQFF